This passage covers 15 T cell receptor beta chains from one sample sequenced in a study of T-cell memory formation after mild COVID-19. TCRdb processed the 5' RACE reads anew with MiXCR; each CDR3 protein has one entry. The sample includes over 130,000 distinct CDR3 sequences, 14% seen only once; the top ten take about 27%. The sample was PBMCs or a T cell subset sorted from them (not recorded which). All receptors come from an adult woman who had mild COVID-19 (a few samples of this study predate the infection). Cell type and time point are not known.

This clonotype was seen at least ten times. CDR3 coding DNA: TGTGCCAGCAGCCCGACTAGCGGGGAACCCTACGAGCAGTACTTC. It translates to CASSPTSGEPYEQYF. This chain links TRBV6-1 with TRBJ2-7; TRBD2 matches 11 bases. The CDR3 length is 15 residues. CDR1 MNHNS and CDR2 SASEGT come from the germline V gene. J gave up 2 bases and V 6 bases, and 6 bases lay outside the gene matches.

This clonotype occurred a few times. The chain is built from TRBV7-8 and TRBJ2-1; D might be TRBD2 (5 bases). V lost 1 base and J 4 bases, leaving 11 bases between the germline ends. This CDR3 region has 15 residues. Looked up from germline, CDR1 is SGHVS and CDR2 is FQNEAQ. The CDR3 here is CASSLGHSGYNEQFF. The CDR3 DNA reads TGTGCCAGCAGCTTAGGTCACTCGGGATACAATGAGCAGTTCTTC.

This clonotype has just a few counts. The chain employs TRBV9 and TRBJ2-3; D gene uncertain. The CDR3 is made up of 14 amino acids. Trimming stripped 2 bases from V and 6 bases from J, with 13 bases between. Germline assignment: CDR1 SGDLS and CDR2 YYNGEE. DNA for the CDR3: TGTGCCAGCAGCGTCGGCGTTCTGGGGGATACGCAGTATTTT. This codes for CASSVGVLGDTQYF.

The sample holds a few counts of this clonotype. The V and J genes are TRBV7-6 and TRBJ1-1; 8 positions agree with TRBD1. The V segment lost 0 bases and the J segment 0 bases; nucleotides outside the gene matches: 3. The germline CDR1 and CDR2 sequences are SGHVS and FNYEAQ. There are 16 residues in the CDR3. CDR3 coding DNA: TGTGCCAGCAGCTTAGCCCGGGACAGGTTGAACACTGAAGCTTTCTTT. This encodes CASSLARDRLNTEAFF. Complete variable domain (other parts from reference TRBV7-6 and TRBJ1-1): GAGVSQSPRYKVTKRGQDVALRCDPISGHVSLYWYRQALGQGPEFLTYFNYEAQQDKSGLPNDRFSAERPEGSISTLTIQRTEQRDSAMYRCASSLARDRLNTEAFFGQGTRLTVV.

This clonotype was counted a few times. One end of the junction varies from germline; a read error may be responsible. The chain combines TRBV7-7 with TRBJ2-7; D call uncertain. CDR3 length: 14 residues. Germline V gene lookup returns CDR1 SSHAT and CDR2 FNYEAQ (reference sequence). The CDR3 sequence is CASSYAQDGYEQYF. The CDR3 coding sequence is TGTGCTAGCAGCTATGCCCAGGACGGGTACGAGCAGTACTTC.

In this sample, this clonotype turned up a few times. The chain has TRBV7-8 and TRBJ2-4; D remains unclear. The V gene lost 7 bases and the J gene lost 0 bases, with 13 bases spanning the gap. The CDR3 loop spans 15 amino acids. Germline CDR1 SGHVS, CDR2 FQNEAQ. The CDR3 spells CASTPGLLAKNIQYF. The DNA of the CDR3 is TGTGCCAGCACCCCTGGGCTACTAGCCAAAAACATTCAGTACTTC. Looking up the rest from reference TRBV7-8 and TRBJ2-4 gives the full variable domain: GAGVSQSPRYKVAKRGQDVALRCDPISGHVSLFWYQQALGQGPEFLTYFQNEAQLDKSGLPSDRFFAERPEGSVSTLKIQRTQQEDSAVYLCASTPGLLAKNIQYFGAGTRLSVL.

This clonotype was observed a handful of times. The V and J genes are TRBV5-1 and TRBJ1-1, with 8 bases fitting TRBD1. The CDR3 spans 16 residues. The V and J ends lost 1 base and 3 bases, in that order; junction bases with no gene match: 8. CDR1 and CDR2 (germline): SGHRS, YFSETQ. In DNA, the CDR3 is TGCGCCAGCAGCTTGATATTCCAGGGGGCGGACACTGAAGCTTTCTTT. This codes for CASSLIFQGADTEAFF.

In its sample, this clonotype was seen a few times. The chain couples TRBV3-1 to TRBJ2-7; D is perhaps TRBD1 (7 bases). The V and J ends lost 4 bases and 0 bases respectively, with 10 bases between them. Germline values: CDR1 LGHDT, CDR2 YNNKEL (reference sequence). The CDR3 spans 14 residues. This CDR3 reads CASSRGDSSYEQYF. The CDR3 DNA sequence: TGTGCCAGCAGCCGGGGGGACAGCTCCTACGAGCAGTACTTC.

This clonotype was seen more than once but under ten times. V and J are TRBV29-1 and TRBJ2-7; D remains unclear. Germline assignment: CDR1 SQVTM and CDR2 ANQGSEA. This CDR3 is 19 amino acids long. V was shortened by 1 base and J by 2 bases, with 27 bases between the two germline ends. This chain's CDR3 is CSVEVEVRFGPRRAYEQYF. The CDR3 nucleotides read TGCAGCGTTGAAGTAGAAGTGAGGTTTGGGCCCCGCCGGGCCTACGAGCAGTACTTC.

The rearrangement uses TRBV28 and TRBJ2-1, with D possibly matching TRBD1 (6 bases). The V gene's germline CDR1 is MDHEN and CDR2 SYDVKM. V shed 4 bases and J shed 4 bases, with 17 bases lying between them. The CDR3 is made up of 16 amino acids. The CDR3 DNA reads TGTGCCAGCAGTTCCCCACCAGGGGTACTATACAATGAGCAGTTCTTC. Its translation: CASSSPPGVLYNEQFF.

The chain employs TRBV7-6 and TRBJ2-7; 7 positions agree with TRBD1. The V segment lost 5 bases and the J segment 6 bases; nucleotides outside the gene matches: 10. CDR1 and CDR2 from the germline V gene are SGHVS and FNYEAQ. The CDR3 sequence is 14 residues long. The CDR3 here is CASSPKTGPLEQYF. In DNA, the CDR3 is TGTGCCAGCAGCCCAAAGACAGGGCCCCTCGAGCAGTACTTC.

This clonotype was recorded a few times. The chain recombines TRBV2 with TRBJ2-3; 9 positions agree with TRBD1. The length of the CDR3 is 14 residues. CDR1 is SNHLY and CDR2 is FYNNEI in the germline V gene. Trimming cost V 11 bases and J 6 bases; bases outside gene matches: 12. The CDR3 DNA reads as TGTGCCGTGACGGGGGACAGGGAGTGGGATACGCAGTATTTT. Translating it yields CAVTGDREWDTQYF.

V is TRBV6-2 or TRBV6-3 and J is TRBJ2-7; D unresolved. CDR1 MNHEY and CDR2 SVGEGT come from the germline V gene. The V gene lost 0 bases and the J gene lost 9 bases, with 12 bases spanning the gap. The CDR3 covers 13 residues. Here the CDR3 reads CASSYSTGAGQYF. DNA for the CDR3: TGTGCCAGCAGTTACTCGACGGGTGCTGGGCAGTACTTC.

In its sample, this clonotype was seen a few times. This rearrangement joins TRBV9 to TRBJ2-7; 7 nucleotides align to TRBD1. CDR1 SGDLS and CDR2 YYNGEE come from the germline V gene. The V segment lost 3 bases and the J segment 1 base; nucleotides outside the gene matches: 4. This CDR3 has 14 amino acids. The CDR3 loop is CASSEGAGSYEQYF. For the CDR3, the DNA is TGTGCCAGCAGCGAGGGGGCAGGGTCCTACGAGCAGTACTTC.

This clonotype turned up a few times. The CDR3 loop is CASSLSPGSYEQYF. In DNA form, the CDR3 reads TGTGCCAGCAGTTTATCGCCTGGGTCCTACGAGCAGTACTTC. This rearrangement joins TRBV12-3 or TRBV12-4 to TRBJ2-7; D is unresolved. This CDR3 contains 14 residues. Trimming removed 2 bases at V and 1 base at J, with 9 bases between.